This section outlines one TCR beta chain sequence together with its context. Antigen specificity is unknown. The sample comes from a study of T cell responses to AZD1222 COVID-19 vaccine. Study as a whole: Analyses pooled second doses at about 4 or about 12 weeks. Study outcomes and limitations: Across the whole spike, CD4 TCRs peaked at regions 160-218 and 743-854. None of the repertoires were sampled until the peak T cell response had passed. Donors were largely white British and mainly female; clonal diversity was possibly underestimated.

Measured with immunoSEQ multiplex PCR; TCRdb has only the in-frame clones, and not every one. Of about 67,000 clones listed, about 85% are singletons. The length of the CDR3 is 16 residues. Germline-derived CDR1 and CDR2 are MNHNS and SASEGT. Trimming stripped 2 bases from V and 2 bases from J, with 13 bases between. This chain uses TRBV6-1 with TRBJ1-3; weak D call: TRBD1 (5 bases). The starting material was peripheral blood, obtained on day 0 of AZD1222 vaccination. This TCR was recovered from an adult in good health. The CDR3 nucleotides are TGTGCCAGCAGTGAACCGTCCGGGGGTGCTGGAAACACCATATATTTT. It translates to CASSEPSGGAGNTIYF.